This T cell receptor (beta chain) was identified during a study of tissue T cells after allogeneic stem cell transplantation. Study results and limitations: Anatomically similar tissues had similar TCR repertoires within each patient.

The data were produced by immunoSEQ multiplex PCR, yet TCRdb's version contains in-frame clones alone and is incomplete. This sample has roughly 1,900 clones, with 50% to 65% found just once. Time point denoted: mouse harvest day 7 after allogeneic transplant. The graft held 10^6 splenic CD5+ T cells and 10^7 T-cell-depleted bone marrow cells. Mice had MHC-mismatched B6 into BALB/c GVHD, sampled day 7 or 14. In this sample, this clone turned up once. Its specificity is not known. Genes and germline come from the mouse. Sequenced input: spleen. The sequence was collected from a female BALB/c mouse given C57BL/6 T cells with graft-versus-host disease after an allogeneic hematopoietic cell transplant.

The CDR3 bases that were read are TGCACCTGCAGTGCAGATGGGGGGACTAGTGCAGAAACGCTGTAT. Translated: CTCSADGGTSAETLY. The CDR3 in its entirety is CTCSADGGTSAETLYF. V gene TRBV1 combines with J gene TRBJ2-3; 7 positions agree with TRBD2. The missing CDR3 end, 1 residue past where the read stops, is filled in from the germline J gene. V was clipped by 0 bases and J by 0 bases; unmatched bases: 3. CDR3 length equals 16 residues. CDR1 is NSQYPW and CDR2 is LRSPGD in the germline V gene (reference sequence).